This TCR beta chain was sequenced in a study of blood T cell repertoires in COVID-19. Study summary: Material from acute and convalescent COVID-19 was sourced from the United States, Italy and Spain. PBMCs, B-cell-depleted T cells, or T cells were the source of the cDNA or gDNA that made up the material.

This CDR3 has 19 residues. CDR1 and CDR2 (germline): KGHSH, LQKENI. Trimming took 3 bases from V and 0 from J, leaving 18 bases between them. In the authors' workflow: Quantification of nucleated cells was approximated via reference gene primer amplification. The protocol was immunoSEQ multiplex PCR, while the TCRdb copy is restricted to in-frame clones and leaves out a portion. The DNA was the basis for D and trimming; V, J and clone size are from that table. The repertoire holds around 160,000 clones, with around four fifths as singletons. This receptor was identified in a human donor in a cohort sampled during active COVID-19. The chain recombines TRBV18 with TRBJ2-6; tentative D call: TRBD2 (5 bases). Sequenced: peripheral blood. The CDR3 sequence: CASSPAPGSPTSGANVLTF. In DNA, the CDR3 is TGTGCCAGCTCACCCGCTCCGGGAAGCCCAACCTCTGGGGCCAACGTCCTGACTTTC.